The present entry profiles one TCR beta chain with its context. Its antigen is currently unknown. This sample was taken from a study of graft-versus-host responses after intestinal transplantation. Study at large: The transplants performed in recipients were multivisceral, liver-intestinal, or isolated intestinal. All recipients got anti-thymocyte globulin induction, then tacrolimus and steroids for about 3 years. Study-wide findings and caveats: Some GvH clones were seen earlier in gut or blood, suggesting intestinal origin. Some patients had graft-donor T cell macrochimerism. In their allografts, the ratios of graft-versus-host to host-versus-graft T cell clones were high.

Repertoires were generated with immunoSEQ multiplex PCR, while TCRdb's copy carries only in-frame clones and drops some. The sample lists some 92,000 clones, approximately 92% occurring once. This sequence originates from a human donor who received an intestinal transplant. Sequences were derived from unstimulated CD4+ T cells sorted from spleen or lymph node cells, sampled before intestinal transplant.

The CDR3 loop reads CASSLGGLAGQETQYF. The CDR3 DNA reads as TGCGCCAGCAGCTTGGGCGGTCTAGCGGGCCAAGAGACCCAGTACTTC. The chain combines TRBV5-1 with TRBJ2-5; 8 bases match TRBD2. V shed 0 bases, J shed 1 base, and the junction held 5 bases outside the gene matches. The CDR3 contains 16 residues. From germline, CDR1 is SGHRS and CDR2 YFSETQ.